The source of this T cell receptor (beta chain) is a study of molecular identifiers for immune sequencing clone quantification. Overall study: Replicate runs used RNA from around 18,000 or 91,000 naive CD8 cells, which was split five ways into aliquots, and four of those aliquots were then sequenced. Study-wide points: Beyond 20 RNA copies, clones held over 98% of effector molecules, compared with under 1% in naive cells.

There are many counts of this clonotype. Its antigen is unidentified. The V end lost 7 bases, the J end lost 2 bases, and 11 bases lay between the germline ends. CDR1 MNHEY and CDR2 SMNVEV come from the germline V gene (reference sequence). This CDR3 spans 13 amino acids. Sorted inputs of about 17,000 to 1,100,000 cells, with 10%, 30% or 50% RNA, yielded naive CD8 libraries. The CD8+CD4-CCR7+CD45RA+ phenotype defined the sorted naive CD8 T cells. TCRdb reprocessed the PCR reads via MiXCR and lists one record per CDR3 protein. Counted here are under 650,000 distinct CDR3 sequences, less than 20% occurring once; the ten biggest clones make up roughly 0.9%.

Input material: naive CD8+ T cells from blood, with Jurkat cell RNA spiked in. Stated subset: FACS-sorted CD8+CD4-CCR7+CD45RA+ naive T cells. The rearrangement links TRBV27 to TRBJ2-5; D gene unclear. The sequence came from a human donor in good health. Some libraries in this study had Jurkat cell RNA spiked in. In nucleotides, the CDR3 is TGTGCCAGCAAACCCTCCCCTCAAGAGACCCAGTACTTC. Protein product: CASKPSPQETQYF.